The 30 T cell receptor beta chains below all came from one sample that was sequenced in a study of T cell changes during pregnancy in multiple sclerosis. TCRdb's copy holds only in-frame clones and misses some; the assay was immunoSEQ multiplex PCR. The table includes 50,000 to 65,000 clones, roughly nine tenths detected once. Material: CD4+ T cells from peripheral blood mononuclear cells, obtained in the third trimester of pregnancy. The receptors were sampled from a female donor with multiple sclerosis, enrolled in a pregnancy study.

The chain employs TRBV2 and TRBJ2-2; 11 positions agree with TRBD1. The CDR3 sequence is 15 residues long. CDR1 and CDR2 (germline): SNHLY, FYNNEI. V shed 3 bases and J 5 bases; nucleotides not matched to a gene: 2. In DNA form, the CDR3 reads TGTGCCAGCAGTGAGGACAGGGGGCAGACCGGGGAGCTGTTTTTT. Translating gives CASSEDRGQTGELFF.

The chain links TRBV6-6 to TRBJ2-4; D might be TRBD1 (6 bases). With 11 bases removed from V and 4 bases from J, the gap between germline ends came to 15 bases. The CDR3 loop spans 13 amino acids. The germline CDR1 and CDR2 sequences are MNHNY and SVGAGI (reference sequence). CDR3 sequence (DNA): TGTGCCGTACAGACAGGTCCAAAAAACATTCAGTACTTC. It encodes CAVQTGPKNIQYF.

The V gene is TRBV18, the J gene TRBJ2-1; 8 nucleotides match TRBD1. CDR1 is KGHSH and CDR2 is LQKENI in the germline V gene. This CDR3 has 19 amino acids. The ends lost 1 base at V and 7 bases at J; junction bases unmatched: 18. The CDR3 sequence is CASSPRGTGGGYRPNEQFF. In DNA form, the CDR3 reads TGTGCCAGCTCACCACGAGGGACAGGAGGTGGCTATCGACCTAATGAGCAGTTCTTC.

The V and J genes are TRBV18 and TRBJ2-5; a possible D gene is TRBD2 (6 bases). The ends were cut back, 10 bases at V and 2 bases at J, with 14 bases in the middle. The CDR3 contains 13 residues. The germline gives CDR1 KGHSH, CDR2 LQKENI. CDR3 region: CATLSGGQETQYF. Written as DNA, the CDR3 is TGTGCCACCCTCAGTGGGGGGCAAGAGACCCAGTACTTC.

V and J are TRBV5-4 and TRBJ2-1; perhaps TRBD2 as D (7 bases). V gave up 5 bases and J gave up 3 bases, with 18 bases separating them. CDR3 length: 16 amino acids. Germline V gives CDR1 SGHNT, CDR2 YYREEE (reference sequence). CDR3 sequence: CASSHFRGAFYNEQFF. In DNA, the CDR3 is TGTGCCAGCAGTCACTTCCGGGGGGCCTTCTACAATGAGCAGTTCTTC.

The V call is TRBV9, the J call TRBJ2-6, with 7 bases matching TRBD1. With V trimmed by 0 bases and J by 0 bases, 9 bases remained unmatched. Per the germline V gene, CDR1 is SGDLS and CDR2 is YYNGEE. The CDR3 spans 19 residues. In DNA, the CDR3 is TGTGCCAGCAGCGTAGGCTTGGACAGGTACTACTCTGGGGCCAACGTCCTGACTTTC. This translates into CASSVGLDRYYSGANVLTF.

The genes are TRBV5-1 and TRBJ1-2; D not resolved. This CDR3 comprises 16 residues. V lost 0 bases, J lost 3 bases, and 15 bases lay in between. From germline, CDR1 is SGHRS and CDR2 YFSETQ. Here the CDR3 reads CASSLAPQSTHYGYTF. The CDR3 region has the DNA TGCGCCAGCAGCTTGGCCCCACAGTCAACGCACTATGGCTACACCTTC.

The sample holds one count of this clone. The V gene is TRBV6-5, the J gene TRBJ2-7, with TRBD1 matching over 12 bases. The ends lost 4 bases at V and 6 bases at J; junction bases unmatched: 10. Looked up from germline, CDR1 is MNHEY and CDR2 is SVGAGI. This CDR3 comprises 16 residues. CDR3 sequence (DNA): TGTGCCAGCAGTTCCCCTCCGGGACAGGGGGCTCGCGAGCAGTACTTC. Translation: CASSSPPGQGAREQYF.

This clone was observed a single time. This chain uses TRBV5-6 with TRBJ2-7; possible D gene TRBD2, 6 bases. This CDR3 has 12 residues. Germline V gives CDR1 SGHDT, CDR2 YYEEEE. Deletions cut 4 bases from V and 12 bases from J, with 17 bases between. CDR3 region: CASSTGPAGLYF. CDR3 nucleotides: TGTGCCAGCAGCACCGGACCCGCGGGGCTGTACTTC.

This clone was recorded once. The V gene is TRBV5-4, the J gene TRBJ1-2; 7 nucleotides align to TRBD1. Germline trimming cut 4 bases from V and 0 bases from J; bases unmatched to any gene: 6. This CDR3 contains 15 residues. Germline lookup yields CDR1 SGHNT and CDR2 YYREEE (reference sequence). CDR3 DNA sequence: TGTGCCAGCAGCCCGGGACAGACGACTAACTATGGCTACACCTTC. Its translation: CASSPGQTTNYGYTF. Combining the CDR3 with reference TRBV5-4 and TRBJ1-2 gives the whole variable domain ETGVTQSPTHLIKTRGQQVTLRCSSQSGHNTVSWYQQALGQGPQFIFQYYREEENGRGNFPPRFSGLQFPNYSSELNVNALELDDSALYLCASSPGQTTNYGYTFGSGTRLTVV.

This chain connects TRBV7-3 to TRBJ2-7; possibly TRBD2 for D (6 bases). The germline V gene encodes CDR1 SGHTA and CDR2 FQGTGA. CDR3 length equals 13 residues. Trimming shortened V by 3 bases and J by 8 bases, and 14 bases separated the two germline ends. CDR3 bases: TGTGCCAGCAGCTTGATGTCGGAGGGTCAGCAGTACTTC. Residues: CASSLMSEGQQYF.

The rearrangement joins TRBV5-1 to TRBJ2-7, with 12 positions matching TRBD1. Germline V gives CDR1 SGHRS, CDR2 YFSETQ. V shed 4 bases and J 4 bases; nucleotides not matched to a gene: 9. The CDR3 loop spans 16 amino acids. CDR3 loop: CASSSRDRGRDYEQYF. The CDR3 bases are TGCGCCAGCAGCAGCAGGGACAGGGGGCGCGATTACGAGCAGTACTTC.

DNA for the CDR3: TGTGCCAGCTCACGAGGGACTGACCCCTACAATGAGCAGTTCTTC. This codes for CASSRGTDPYNEQFF. The chain combines TRBV18 with TRBJ2-1; maybe TRBD2 (6 bases). Germline V gene sequence: CDR1 KGHSH, CDR2 LQKENI. V was shortened by 4 bases and J by 2 bases, with 12 bases between the two germline ends. CDR3 length equals 15 residues.

J is TRBJ1-1 and V is TRBV30; D remains unclear. V gave up 1 base and J gave up 0 bases, with 9 bases separating them. The CDR3 has 14 residues. The germline CDR1 and CDR2 sequences are GTSNPN and SVGIG (reference sequence). CDR3 loop: CAWSGHRMNTEAFF. The CDR3 nucleotides read TGTGCCTGGAGTGGTCACAGAATGAACACTGAAGCTTTCTTT. The full variable domain, its missing parts supplied by reference TRBV30 and TRBJ1-1, is SQTIHQWPATLVQPVGSPLSLECTVEGTSNPNLYWYRQAAGRGLQLLFYSVGIGQISSEVPQNLSASRPQDRQFILSSKKLLLSDSGFYLCAWSGHRMNTEAFFGQGTRLTVV.

In its sample, this clone was seen a few times. The CDR3 DNA is TGCGCCAGCAGATTAGAAGATGGCACTGAAGCTTTCTTT. The encoded protein is CASRLEDGTEAFF. The chain joins TRBV5-1 to TRBJ1-1; D is undetermined. This CDR3 is 13 amino acids long. The germline V gene has CDR1 SGHRS and CDR2 YFSETQ. Between the trimmed V and J ends, which lost 5 bases and 4 bases, there was a span of 12 bases.

The chain combines TRBV6-5 with TRBJ2-1; TRBD2 matches at 12 bases. Trimming took 6 bases from V and 12 from J; bases not matched to a gene: 9. The CDR3 contains 14 residues. Per the germline V gene, CDR1 is MNHEY and CDR2 is SVGAGI. CDR3 coding DNA: TGTGCCAGCAGCCCAGGACTAGCGGGATACGGGCAGTTCTTC. Translated, it gives CASSPGLAGYGQFF.

The genes are TRBV5-1 and TRBJ1-1; 7 bases align to TRBD1. The germline gives CDR1 SGHRS, CDR2 YFSETQ. This CDR3 comprises 13 residues. J was trimmed by 4 bases and V by 2 bases; bases with no gene match: 2. The CDR3 loop reads CASSFYRGTEAFF. CDR3 nucleotide sequence: TGCGCCAGCAGCTTTTACAGGGGCACTGAAGCTTTCTTT.

V usage is TRBV4-1 and J usage is TRBJ2-3, with a weak D call TRBD2 (5 bases). The V and J ends lost 0 bases and 2 bases respectively, with 15 bases between them. The CDR3 has 17 amino acids. CDR1 and CDR2 from the germline V gene are MGHRA and YSYEKL. CDR3 DNA: TGCGCCAGCAGCCAAGATCAATCTGGAGGATCCACAGATACGCAGTATTTT. The encoded protein is CASSQDQSGGSTDTQYF.

The chain combines TRBV5-6 with TRBJ2-6; TRBD2 aligns across 7 bases. V trimming: 3 bases; J trimming: 2 bases; junction bases outside the gene matches: 8. The length of the CDR3 is 17 residues. The germline V gene has CDR1 SGHDT and CDR2 YYEEEE. This CDR3 is CASSSGGWGTGANVLTF. Written as DNA, the CDR3 is TGTGCCAGCAGCTCGGGAGGATGGGGAACTGGGGCCAACGTCCTGACTTTC. Combining the CDR3 with reference TRBV5-6 and TRBJ2-6 gives the whole variable domain DAGVTQSPTHLIKTRGQQVTLRCSPKSGHDTVSWYQQALGQGPQFIFQYYEEEERQRGNFPDRFSGHQFPNYSSELNVNALLLGDSALYLCASSSGGWGTGANVLTFGAGSRLTVL.

The chain recombines TRBV6-1 with TRBJ2-7; 13 bases fit TRBD2. The germline V gene encodes CDR1 MNHNS and CDR2 SASEGT. The CDR3 is 18 amino acids. J lost 0 bases, V lost 2 bases, and 7 bases had no gene match. CDR3 residues: CASSEPGLAGIHSYEQYF. The CDR3 DNA is TGTGCCAGCAGTGAACCGGGACTAGCGGGGATCCACTCCTACGAGCAGTACTTC.

V and J are TRBV7-2 and TRBJ2-5, with D perhaps TRBD2 (5 bases). Germline V CDR1 and CDR2: SGHTA, FQGNSA. Deletions cut 3 bases from V and 5 bases from J, with 10 bases between. The CDR3 is 13 amino acids. CDR3 DNA: TGTGCCAGCAGCTTCACCGGGATCGAGACCCAGTACTTC. Translating gives CASSFTGIETQYF. Looking up the rest from reference TRBV7-2 and TRBJ2-5 gives the full variable domain: GAGVSQSPSNKVTEKGKDVELRCDPISGHTALYWYRQSLGQGLEFLIYFQGNSAPDKSGLPSDRFSAERTGGSVSTLTIQRTQQEDSAVYLCASSFTGIETQYFGPGTRLLVL.

The V call is TRBV4-2, the J call TRBJ2-1, with TRBD2 identical over 9 bases. The CDR3 is made up of 16 amino acids. Germline loops: CDR1 LGHNA, CDR2 YNFKEQ. Trimming cost V 4 bases and J 1 base; bases outside gene matches: 5. The CDR3, as DNA: TGTGCCAGCAGCCGAATAGCGGGGGTTTCCTACAATGAGCAGTTCTTC. It yields the protein CASSRIAGVSYNEQFF.

This chain uses TRBV4-2 with TRBJ1-2; 9 bases line up with TRBD1. The V gene end was trimmed by 0 bases and the J gene end by 7 bases; junction bases not matched to a gene: 9. The CDR3 runs to 16 residues. CDR1 is LGHNA and CDR2 is YNFKEQ in the germline V gene. CDR3 residues: CASSQDPVDRGGGYTF. The CDR3 nucleotides read TGTGCCAGCAGCCAAGATCCCGTGGACAGGGGTGGTGGCTACACCTTC.

This chain uses TRBV7-9 with TRBJ2-1; 10 bases line up with TRBD2. The CDR3 extends over 15 amino acids. Trimming at V came to 5 bases and at J to 3 bases, leaving 4 bases not matched to a gene. CDR1 and CDR2 from the germline V gene are SEHNR and FQNEAQ (reference sequence). The CDR3 loop reads CASSPGLADYNEQFF. CDR3 coding DNA: TGTGCCAGCAGCCCAGGACTAGCGGACTACAATGAGCAGTTCTTC.

The chain recombines TRBV28 with TRBJ2-1, with 8 bases aligning to TRBD2. V trimming: 8 bases; J trimming: 2 bases; junction bases outside the gene matches: 14. The CDR3 is 17 residues long. Germline-derived CDR1 and CDR2 are MDHEN and SYDVKM. The CDR3 reads CASVYGGVAGTYNEQFF. DNA of the CDR3: TGTGCCAGCGTTTATGGGGGAGTAGCGGGAACCTACAATGAGCAGTTCTTC.

The V and J genes are TRBV6-5 and TRBJ2-2, with a weak D call TRBD2 (5 bases). CDR1 and CDR2 (germline): MNHEY, SVGAGI. The CDR3 is 15 amino acids. Trimming pared 5 bases from V and 5 bases from J, leaving 15 bases between. The CDR3 reads CASSTRTDGTGELFF. The CDR3, as DNA: TGTGCCAGCAGTACCAGGACTGATGGGACCGGGGAGCTGTTTTTT.

The rearrangement uses TRBV11-3 and TRBJ2-2, with D uncertain. Trimming removed 5 bases at V and 4 bases at J, with 11 bases between. The CDR3 sequence is 14 residues long. In germline, CDR1 is SGHNT, CDR2 YENEEA. The CDR3 DNA reads as TGTGCCAGCAGCCCCCGGTTCTCCACCGGGGAGCTGTTTTTT. It codes for CASSPRFSTGELFF.

This clone was recorded once. This chain joins TRBV9 and TRBJ2-6, with 7 bases matching TRBD1. CDR1 and CDR2 from the germline V gene are SGDLS and YYNGEE. There are 21 residues in the CDR3. Unmatched junction bases numbered 19, after V lost 4 bases and J lost 0 bases. The CDR3: CASSPLPHGGQHYSGANVLTF. CDR3 nucleotides: TGTGCCAGCAGCCCCCTCCCTCATGGGGGACAGCATTACTCTGGGGCCAACGTCCTGACTTTC.

The chain joins TRBV5-1 to TRBJ1-5; possibly TRBD1 for D (5 bases). The germline gives CDR1 SGHRS, CDR2 YFSETQ. V was pared by 0 bases and J by 3 bases, with 10 bases between. This CDR3 is built from 15 residues. This chain's CDR3 is CASSLDQGSNQPQHF. CDR3 DNA sequence: TGCGCCAGCAGCTTGGATCAGGGTTCCAATCAGCCCCAGCATTTT.

The chain uses TRBV19 and TRBJ1-1; TRBD1 matches at 9 bases. CDR1 and CDR2 (germline): LNHDA, SQIVND (reference sequence). V lost 10 bases, J lost 0 bases, and 12 bases stayed unmatched. The CDR3 is made up of 16 amino acids. The CDR3 loop reads CATFSGQGNMNTEAFF. The CDR3 coding sequence is TGTGCCACCTTTTCGGGACAGGGCAACATGAACACTGAAGCTTTCTTT.